This T cell receptor (beta chain) was found in a study of cytomegalovirus exposure and HLA in healthy donors. In the PCR, 60 Vbeta and 13 Jbeta primers were used. Method: immunoSEQ multiplex PCR; TCRdb's copy keeps in-frame clones and lacks some. The table includes approximately 170,000 clones, 68% detected once. V trimming: 0 bases; J trimming: 9 bases; junction bases outside the gene matches: 17. The germline CDR1 and CDR2 sequences are SGDLS and YYNGEE. The CDR3 is 19 residues long. Though nominally healthy at sampling, donors likely had unrecorded immune exposures. Sequenced input: PBMCs. This sequence originates from a man aged 50 to 59 in good health and CMV-seronegative. The J gene is TRBJ2-2, the V gene TRBV9; 10 bases line up with TRBD2. In nucleotides, the CDR3 is TGTGCCAGCAGCGTAGGACTAATGTCGGCTAGCGGGGGCAATAGGGAGCTGTTTTTT. Amino acids: CASSVGLMSASGGNRELFF.